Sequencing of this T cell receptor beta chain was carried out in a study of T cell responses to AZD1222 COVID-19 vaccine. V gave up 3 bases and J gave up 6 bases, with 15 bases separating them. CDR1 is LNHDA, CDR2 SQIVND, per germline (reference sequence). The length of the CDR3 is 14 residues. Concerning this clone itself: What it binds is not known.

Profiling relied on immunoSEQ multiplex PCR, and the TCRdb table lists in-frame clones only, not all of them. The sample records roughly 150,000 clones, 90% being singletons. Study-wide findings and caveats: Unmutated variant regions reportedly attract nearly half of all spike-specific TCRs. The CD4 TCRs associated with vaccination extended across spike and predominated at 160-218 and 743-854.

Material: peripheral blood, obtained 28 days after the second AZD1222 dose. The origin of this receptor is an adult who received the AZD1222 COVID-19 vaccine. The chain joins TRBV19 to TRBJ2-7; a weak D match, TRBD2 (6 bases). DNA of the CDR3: TGTGCCAGTAGTATGTGGCGGACTACTGGCGAGCAGTACTTC. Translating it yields CASSMWRTTGEQYF.